The 4 T cell receptor beta chains below come from one sample, sequenced in a study of T cell responses to AZD1222 COVID-19 vaccine. Generated by immunoSEQ multiplex PCR, the TCRdb table keeps only in-frame clones and is missing some. The sample contains fewer than 150,000 clones, approximately 90% of which appear only once. The sequenced sample was peripheral blood, obtained on day 0 of AZD1222 vaccination. These receptors were collected from an adult in good health.

The chain combines TRBV5-1 with TRBJ1-1; D is uncertain. The V end lost 0 bases, the J end lost 0 bases, and 9 bases lay between the germline ends. Germline V gene sequence: CDR1 SGHRS, CDR2 YFSETQ. The CDR3 has 15 residues. CDR3 region: CASSLETAMNTEAFF. For the CDR3, the DNA is TGCGCCAGCAGCTTGGAGACGGCCATGAACACTGAAGCTTTCTTT.

The chain combines TRBV30 with TRBJ1-1, with D unresolved. The V gene lost 5 bases and the J gene lost 11 bases, with 15 bases spanning the gap. Germline values: CDR1 GTSNPN, CDR2 SVGIG (reference sequence). CDR3 length equals 11 residues. CDR3 coding DNA: TGTGCCTGGTTTTTCTCCCGTGTGGCTTTCTTT. Translation: CAWFFSRVAFF.

The sample holds one count of this clone. The chain employs TRBV3-1 (or the pseudogene TRBV3-2) and TRBJ1-1, with TRBD1 as a possible D gene (5 bases). V was trimmed by 3 bases and J by 1 base, leaving 9 bases between them. Germline V gene sequence: CDR1 LGHDT, CDR2 YNNKEL (reference sequence). The CDR3 totals 14 residues. The CDR3 region is CASSHADRNTEAFF. CDR3 sequence (DNA): TGTGCCAGCAGCCATGCTGACAGGAACACTGAAGCTTTCTTT.

The rearrangement links TRBV29-1 to TRBJ2-1, with TRBD1 identical over 9 bases. The CDR3 runs 15 residues. Germline trimming cut 7 bases from V and 7 bases from J; bases unmatched to any gene: 14. Germline assignment: CDR1 SQVTM and CDR2 ANQGSEA. The CDR3 nucleotides read TGCAGCGCTACTCCGGGACAGGGTCCGTTTAATGAGCAGTTCTTC. It codes for CSATPGQGPFNEQFF.